This TCR beta chain was documented in a study of blood T cell repertoires in COVID-19. Germline CDR1 MGHRA, CDR2 YSYEKL. The V end lost 4 bases, the J end lost 1 base, and 11 bases lay between the germline ends. The CDR3 extends over 15 amino acids. Original analysis: Reference gene primers were amplified, and this amplification served to estimate nucleated cell counts. This table comes from immunoSEQ multiplex PCR, and its TCRdb copy is limited to in-frame clones, with some not included. V and J calls and clone size are copied from that table; D and trimming were computed from the DNA. In the table there are 25,000 to 35,000 clones, almost 85% of which are singletons.

Sequencing was carried out using peripheral blood. J is TRBJ1-5 and V is TRBV4-1; a possible D gene is TRBD1 (5 bases). The origin of this receptor is a man aged 80 or over with active COVID-19. The CDR3 spells CASSPTQGSNQPQHF. DNA of the CDR3: TGCGCCAGCAGCCCAACTCAGGGAAGCAATCAGCCCCAGCATTTT.